The table lists the clone carrying this TCR beta chain with a few counts. The target antigen is unknown. The sample comes from a study of cytomegalovirus exposure and HLA in healthy donors. Whole-study findings and limits: In a later analysis, DRB1 alleles had the most associated TCRs; HLA-C alleles the fewest. Reportedly, fewer N-insertions than the approximately 690-donor mean appeared in an Asian-associated ancestry cluster in a later analysis. TCR beta V- and J-gene trimming, according to a later analysis, was linked to a missense DCLRE1C variant. In an earlier analysis, about 87% or about 30%: the productive usage of most TCR beta V segments.

The PCR had 60 Vbeta and 13 Jbeta primers. Sequenced by immunoSEQ multiplex PCR; TCRdb stores in-frame clones only, minus some. The data show 150,000 to 180,000 clones, roughly 80% seen once. Trimming removed 1 base from V and 0 bases from J, with 17 bases in between. The CDR3 runs 18 residues. Germline CDR1 and CDR2: SGHKS and YYEKEE (reference sequence). The TCR was taken from a woman in her 40s in good health and CMV-seronegative. The gene calls are TRBV5-5 and TRBJ1-5; D gene uncertain. The specimen sequenced was PBMCs. The DNA for the CDR3 is TGTGCCAGCAGCTTGTCAGAGGGAACATACATTAGCAATCAGCCCCAGCATTTT. Translation: CASSLSEGTYISNQPQHF.